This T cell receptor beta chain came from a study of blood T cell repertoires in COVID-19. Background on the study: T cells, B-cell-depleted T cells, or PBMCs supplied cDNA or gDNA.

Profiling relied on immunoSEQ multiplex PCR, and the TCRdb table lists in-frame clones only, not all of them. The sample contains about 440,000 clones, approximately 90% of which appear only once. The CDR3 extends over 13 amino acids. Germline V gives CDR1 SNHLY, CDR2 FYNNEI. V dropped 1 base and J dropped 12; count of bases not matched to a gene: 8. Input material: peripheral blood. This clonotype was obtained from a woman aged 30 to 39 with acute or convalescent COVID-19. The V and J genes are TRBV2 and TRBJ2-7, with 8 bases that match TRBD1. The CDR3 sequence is CASSEGTGLLGYF. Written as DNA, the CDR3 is TGTGCCAGCAGTGAAGGGACAGGGCTATTGGGGTACTTC.